The entry below describes one T cell receptor (beta chain). In Seattle, patients joined the study during active infection and were tracked longitudinally. Trimming cost V 6 bases and J 7 bases; bases outside gene matches: 9. This CDR3 is 14 amino acids long. Germline V gives CDR1 MNHEY, CDR2 SMNVEV (reference sequence). This record belongs to a study of blood T cell repertoires in COVID-19. For the study at large: Sites in the United States, Italy and Spain provided acute and convalescent COVID-19 samples. T cells, B-cell-depleted T cells, or PBMCs provided the cDNA or gDNA that served as material.

Original processing notes: It was from reference gene primer amplification that nucleated cell counts were estimated. The protocol was immunoSEQ multiplex PCR, while the TCRdb copy is restricted to in-frame clones and leaves out a portion. Clone size and the V and J calls come from that table; the DNA yielded D and trimming. Among under 85,000 clones listed, more than 75% were seen once. The gene calls are TRBV27 and TRBJ1-5; TRBD1 aligns across 7 bases. The specimen sequenced was peripheral blood. The source is a man between 35 and 55 years old with COVID-19, enrolled during active disease. The CDR3 coding sequence is TGTGCCAGCAGCAGACAGGGAGGACAACAGCCCCAGCATTTT. Residues: CASSRQGGQQPQHF.